The 21 T cell receptor beta chains below all came from one sample that was sequenced in a study of blood T cell repertoires in COVID-19. The data were produced by immunoSEQ multiplex PCR, yet TCRdb's version contains in-frame clones alone and is incomplete. The data show some 80,000 clones, 79% seen once. Sequencing was performed on peripheral blood. These TCRs come from a woman over 75 with active or convalescent COVID-19.

This chain links TRBV7-9 with TRBJ2-1; 8 positions agree with TRBD2. The CDR3 length is 15 residues. V trimming: 3 bases; J trimming: 1 base; junction bases outside the gene matches: 2. The germline CDR1 and CDR2 sequences are SEHNR and FQNEAQ (reference sequence). The CDR3 DNA reads TGTGCCAGCAGCTTTCTAGCGGGTTCCTACAATGAGCAGTTCTTC. Translating it yields CASSFLAGSYNEQFF.

The V and J genes are TRBV5-1 and TRBJ2-1, with 7 positions matching TRBD1. V shed 3 bases, J shed 5 bases, and the junction held 11 bases outside the gene matches. The CDR3 extends over 16 amino acids. Germline loops: CDR1 SGHRS, CDR2 YFSETQ. CDR3 DNA sequence: TGCGCCAGCAGCTGGCCCCGGGACAGTTGGGACAATGAGCAGTTCTTC. This encodes CASSWPRDSWDNEQFF.

The chain has TRBV5-4 and TRBJ2-5, with a weak D call TRBD1 (5 bases). The germline V and J ends were trimmed by 9 bases and 2 bases, with 17 bases remaining between them. CDR3 size: 14 residues. Per germline, CDR1 SGHNT and CDR2 YYREEE (reference sequence). The CDR3 sequence is CATHDGQRQETQYF. The CDR3, as DNA: TGTGCCACCCACGACGGACAACGGCAAGAGACCCAGTACTTC.

V and J are TRBV5-1 and TRBJ2-5; 7 nucleotides align to TRBD2. V was clipped by 3 bases and J by 9 bases; unmatched bases: 14. The length of the CDR3 is 15 residues. The germline V gene has CDR1 SGHRS and CDR2 YFSETQ. The CDR3 DNA sequence: TGCGCCAGCAGCTCCTCGACTAGCCGGGCGAGGCCCCAGTACTTC. The encoded protein is CASSSSTSRARPQYF.

The V and J genes are TRBV7-8 and TRBJ2-4, with 10 bases fitting TRBD1. The CDR3 contains 19 residues. V lost 5 bases, J lost 1 base, and 14 bases stayed unmatched. CDR1 and CDR2 (germline): SGHVS, FQNEAQ. In nucleotides, the CDR3 is TGTGCCAGCAGCGCCTGGACAGGGGGTTTCTCTCGGGCCAAAAACATTCAGTACTTC. The encoded protein is CASSAWTGGFSRAKNIQYF. The full variable domain, its missing parts supplied by reference TRBV7-8 and TRBJ2-4, is GAGVSQSPRYKVAKRGQDVALRCDPISGHVSLFWYQQALGQGPEFLTYFQNEAQLDKSGLPSDRFFAERPEGSVSTLKIQRTQQEDSAVYLCASSAWTGGFSRAKNIQYFGAGTRLSVL.

This rearrangement joins TRBV4-3 to TRBJ2-1; the match to TRBD2 covers 12 bases. This CDR3 region has 15 residues. With 4 bases clipped from V and 7 bases from J, the junction kept 5 bases outside the gene matches. Germline V gene sequence: CDR1 LGHNA, CDR2 YSLEER. The CDR3, as DNA: TGCGCCAGCAGCCCTAGCGGGGGGGCTTATAATGAGCAGTTCTTC. This sequence encodes CASSPSGGAYNEQFF.

This chain uses TRBV9 with TRBJ2-7, with 7 bases aligning to TRBD1. The trim removed 4 bases at V and 4 bases at J, leaving 11 bases unmatched. The CDR3 runs 15 residues. Per the germline V gene, CDR1 is SGDLS and CDR2 is YYNGEE. CDR3 region: CASSLAETGPYEQYF. CDR3 nucleotides: TGTGCCAGCAGCCTAGCCGAGACAGGGCCGTACGAGCAGTACTTC.

The J gene is TRBJ2-2, the V gene TRBV24-1; 14 positions agree with TRBD2. The CDR3 has 17 amino acids. Trimming took 6 bases from V and 1 from J; bases not matched to a gene: 3. Germline CDR1 reads KGHDR; CDR2 reads SFDVKD. CDR3 in amino acids: CATSRGLAGGNTGELFF. In DNA form, the CDR3 reads TGTGCCACCAGTCGAGGACTAGCGGGAGGGAACACCGGGGAGCTGTTTTTT.

This clone was seen only a few times. The chain uses TRBV2 and TRBJ1-1, with 8 bases lining up with TRBD1. The trim removed 7 bases at V and 5 bases at J, leaving 9 bases unmatched. This CDR3 has 14 residues. In germline, CDR1 is SNHLY, CDR2 FYNNEI. CDR3 nucleotides: TGTGCCAGCAATAATCAGGGGGCGGGTACTGAAGCTTTCTTT. This translates into CASNNQGAGTEAFF.

The chain carries TRBV6-2 or TRBV6-3 and TRBJ2-1, with 9 bases that match TRBD2. With V trimmed by 6 bases and J by 8 bases, 8 bases remained unmatched. The CDR3 spans 14 residues. In germline, CDR1 is MNHEY, CDR2 SVGEGT. The CDR3 reads CASSSLAGYHEQFF. The CDR3 region has the DNA TGTGCCAGCAGCTCCCTAGCGGGATATCATGAGCAGTTCTTC.

This chain links TRBV6-5 with TRBJ2-3; unclear D gene. Trimming left V 2 bases short and J 2 bases short, with 11 bases between. The CDR3 runs 15 residues. From germline, CDR1 is MNHEY and CDR2 SVGAGI. This CDR3 reads CASSYDSLVTDTQYF. DNA for the CDR3: TGTGCCAGCAGTTACGATTCGCTAGTCACAGATACGCAGTATTTT.

This sequence joins TRBV21-1 and TRBJ2-1; TRBD2, the table's D call, was not compared with the DNA. TRBV21-1 constitutes a pseudogene. The CDR3 has 15 residues. CDR3 sequence reads: CANKTGTTIENEQFF. The CDR3 bases are TGTGCCAATAAGACCGGGACTACGATCGAGAATGAGCAGTTCTTC.

The chain carries TRBV7-9 and TRBJ2-1, with TRBD2 identical over 9 bases. The CDR3 covers 17 residues. The germline gives CDR1 SEHNR, CDR2 FQNEAQ (reference sequence). Trimming removed 4 bases from V and 2 bases from J; junction bases left unmatched: 9. This CDR3 reads CASSWGAGGPAYNEQFF. The CDR3 DNA sequence: TGTGCCAGCAGCTGGGGGGCGGGAGGGCCCGCCTACAATGAGCAGTTCTTC.

Comment on this clone: Other DNA sequences of this sample code for an identical CDR3. The chain employs TRBV5-4 and TRBJ2-5; D unresolved. The CDR3 loop spans 11 amino acids. Germline assignment: CDR1 SGHNT and CDR2 YYREEE (reference sequence). Trimming shortened V by 0 bases and J by 5 bases, and 2 bases separated the two germline ends. CDR3 DNA sequence: TGTGCCAGCAGCTTGGCTGAGACCCAGTACTTC. Translation: CASSLAETQYF.

The chain joins TRBV11-3 to TRBJ2-2; 7 bases align to TRBD2. The CDR3 loop spans 14 amino acids. CDR1 is SGHNT, CDR2 YENEEA, per germline. J gave up 3 bases and V 4 bases, and 2 bases lay outside the gene matches. The CDR3 loop is CASSYGGDTGELFF. CDR3 in DNA: TGTGCCAGCAGCTATGGGGGGGACACCGGGGAGCTGTTTTTT.

The CDR3 sequence is CASSNGGVIYNSPLHF. The DNA of the CDR3 is TGTGCCAGCAGCAACGGAGGGGTAATCTATAATTCACCCCTCCACTTT. This chain links TRBV21-1 with TRBJ1-6. TRBV21-1 is described as a pseudogene. There are 16 residues in the CDR3.

This clone has just one count. J is TRBJ1-3 and V is TRBV7-2; D might be TRBD1 (5 bases). V dropped 5 bases and J dropped 4 bases, with 21 bases sitting between them. The CDR3 has 17 amino acids. The germline gives CDR1 SGHTA, CDR2 FQGNSA. The CDR3 here is CASSPNPNPWGGNTIYF. CDR3 nucleotide sequence: TGTGCCAGCAGCCCCAACCCGAACCCCTGGGGCGGAAACACCATATATTTT.

The CDR3 here is CASSRDYLDTDTQYF. The CDR3 nucleotides are TGTGCCAGCAGTCGGGACTACCTAGACACAGATACGCAGTATTTT. This chain uses TRBV6-2 or TRBV6-3 with TRBJ2-3; 7 bases agree with TRBD2. The germline V gene has CDR1 MNHEY and CDR2 SVGEGT. The CDR3 has 15 residues. Germline trimming cut 5 bases from V and 2 bases from J; bases unmatched to any gene: 7.

Note on this clone: The junction and the germline gene differ at one end; a read error may be behind it. Different DNA sequences within this sample yield the same CDR3. This rearrangement joins TRBV28 to TRBJ2-7; TRBD2 matches at 13 bases. There are 15 residues in the CDR3. The germline gives CDR1 MDHEN, CDR2 SYDVKM. In DNA, the CDR3 is TGTGCCAGCAGTACTAGCGGGAGGGCCCCCTACGAACAGTACTTC. Translated, it gives CASSTSGRAPYEQYF.

V usage is TRBV2 and J usage is TRBJ1-1; 7 bases match TRBD1. Trimming took 3 bases from V and 7 from J; bases not matched to a gene: 14. Germline CDR1 reads SNHLY; CDR2 reads FYNNEI. The CDR3 runs 16 residues. CDR3 nucleotides: TGTGCCAGCAGTGACTGGGACAGACGTTTGGGGTTTGAAGCTTTCTTT. Protein sequence: CASSDWDRRLGFEAFF.

The chain links TRBV4-3 to TRBJ2-3, with D possibly TRBD2 on 6 matching bases. This CDR3 has 15 amino acids. Germline lookup yields CDR1 LGHNA and CDR2 YSLEER. V was trimmed by 2 bases and J by 2 bases, leaving 11 bases between them. CDR3 DNA: TGCGCCAGCAGCCAACGGGGGTTGCCCACAGATACGCAGTATTTT. The encoded protein is CASSQRGLPTDTQYF.